The T cell receptor beta chain under discussion was sequenced for a study of T cell responses to AZD1222 COVID-19 vaccine. Here immunoSEQ multiplex PCR was the method, and the copy in TCRdb shows in-frame clones only, minus some. The profile shows about 96,000 clones, about nine tenths of them singletons. Germline CDR1 and CDR2: SGHDT and YYEEEE. Between the trimmed V and J ends, which lost 2 bases and 5 bases, there was a span of 22 bases. The CDR3 runs to 17 residues. The study's findings and limits: There were repertoire samples only from the period after the peak T cell response.

Concerning this clone itself: Its target is unknown.

The V call is TRBV5-6, the J call TRBJ1-2; D might be TRBD1 (6 bases). The source was peripheral blood, collected on day 0 of AZD1222 vaccination. The TCR was taken from an adult in good health. CDR3 amino acids: CASSFLTGGGGRYGYTF. CDR3 nucleotides: TGTGCCAGCAGCTTCTTGACAGGAGGGGGAGGGAGGTATGGCTACACCTTC.